This T cell receptor beta chain was observed in a study of liver allograft versus peripheral blood T cells (dated by TCRdb to 2019 to 2021). Study-wide context: T cell receptor repertoires present within transplanted livers were compared with repertoires in the peripheral blood of liver transplant recipients.

Measured from the cysteine to the phenylalanine, the CDR3 is 14 residues long. The sequence is cut down to CDR3 DNA, 42 bases in frame from base 1. Trimming leaves V shorter by 4 bases and J shorter by 7 bases, with the junction holding 8 bases beyond the gene matches. The germline V gene (reference sequence) provides CDR1 MNHEY and CDR2 SMNVEV. On the study overall, not on this receptor specifically: T cell receptor repertoires inside liver allografts were reported to differ from those detected in peripheral blood.

This clonotype was recorded at least ten times. Its antigen is not yet known. No much larger clone is present one base from it, and per-base qualities are unavailable. Sequenced using an Illumina MiSeq. In-frame beta chains were kept once TCRdb had trimmed the public reads at Q25 with fastp and called clones with MiXCR. Records with the same CDR3 protein are collapsed into one entry carrying the most frequent genes and DNA. A total of about 9,500 distinct CDR3 sequences appear in this sample, about 18% of them only once. Roughly 1.1% of the sample rests with the top ten. The origin of this receptor is a human patient who had a liver transplant. In transplant recipients, some T cells may be of donor rather than host origin. The V gene is TRBV27 and the J gene is TRBJ1-2, and 8 bases in between align with TRBD1. The sequenced DNA: TGTGCCAGCAGTTCGGCCCGGGACAGGTCTGGCTACACCTTC. Its protein is CASSSARDRSGYTF.